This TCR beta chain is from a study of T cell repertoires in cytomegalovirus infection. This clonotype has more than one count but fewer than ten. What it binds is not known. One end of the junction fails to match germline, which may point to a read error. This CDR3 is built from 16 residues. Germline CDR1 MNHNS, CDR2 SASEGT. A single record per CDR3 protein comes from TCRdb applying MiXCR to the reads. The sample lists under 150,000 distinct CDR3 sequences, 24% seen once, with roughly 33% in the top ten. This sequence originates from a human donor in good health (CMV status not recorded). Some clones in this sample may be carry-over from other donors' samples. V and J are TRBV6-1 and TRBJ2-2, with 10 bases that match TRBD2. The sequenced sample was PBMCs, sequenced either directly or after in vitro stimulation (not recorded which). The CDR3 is CASREAGGPNTGELFF. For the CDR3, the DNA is TGTGCCAGCAGAGAAGCGGGAGGGCCTAACACCGGGGAGCTGTTTTTT.